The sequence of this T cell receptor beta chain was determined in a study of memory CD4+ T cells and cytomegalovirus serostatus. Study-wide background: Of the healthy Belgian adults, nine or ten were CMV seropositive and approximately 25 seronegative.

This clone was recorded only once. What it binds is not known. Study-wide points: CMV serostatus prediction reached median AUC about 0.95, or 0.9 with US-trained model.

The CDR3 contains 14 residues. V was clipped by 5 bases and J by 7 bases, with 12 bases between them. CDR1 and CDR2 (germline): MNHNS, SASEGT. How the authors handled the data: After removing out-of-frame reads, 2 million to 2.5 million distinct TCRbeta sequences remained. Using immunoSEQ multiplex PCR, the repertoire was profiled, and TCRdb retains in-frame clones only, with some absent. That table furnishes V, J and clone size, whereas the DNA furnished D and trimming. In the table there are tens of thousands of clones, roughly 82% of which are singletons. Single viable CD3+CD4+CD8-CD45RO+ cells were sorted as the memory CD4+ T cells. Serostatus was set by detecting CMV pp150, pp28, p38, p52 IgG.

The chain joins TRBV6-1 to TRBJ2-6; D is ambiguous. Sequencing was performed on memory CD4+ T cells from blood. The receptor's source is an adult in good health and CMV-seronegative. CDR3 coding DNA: TGTGCCAGCAGTCAGGACGGTCTAGCCAACGTCCTGACTTTC. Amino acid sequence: CASSQDGLANVLTF.